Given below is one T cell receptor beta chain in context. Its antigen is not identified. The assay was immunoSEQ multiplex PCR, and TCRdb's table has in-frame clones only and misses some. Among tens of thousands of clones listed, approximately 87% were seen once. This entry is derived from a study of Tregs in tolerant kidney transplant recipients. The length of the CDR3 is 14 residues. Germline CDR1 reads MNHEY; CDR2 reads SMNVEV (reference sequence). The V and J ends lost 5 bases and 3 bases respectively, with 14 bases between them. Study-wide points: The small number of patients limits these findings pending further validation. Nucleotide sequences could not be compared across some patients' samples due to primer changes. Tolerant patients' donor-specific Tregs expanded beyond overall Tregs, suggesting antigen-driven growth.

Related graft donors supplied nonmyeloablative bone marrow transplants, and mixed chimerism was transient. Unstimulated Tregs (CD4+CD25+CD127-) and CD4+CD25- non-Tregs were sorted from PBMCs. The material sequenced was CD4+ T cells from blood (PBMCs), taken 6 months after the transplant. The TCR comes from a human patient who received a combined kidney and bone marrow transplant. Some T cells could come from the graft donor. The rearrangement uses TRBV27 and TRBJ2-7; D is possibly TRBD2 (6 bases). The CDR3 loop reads CASSRPGLNYEQYF. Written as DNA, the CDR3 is TGTGCCAGCAGTCGTCCGGGACTCAACTACGAGCAGTACTTC.